The 20 T cell receptor beta chains below were found in one sample sequenced in a study of shared clonotypes between healthy human individuals (dated by TCRdb to 2020 to 2022). Library prep was done by the immunoSEQ multiplex PCR assay. TCRdb mirrors the immuneACCESS table, restricted to in-frame sequences. Some clones are absent from its copies; in checked studies, under half trace to an unresolved V gene, and the reason for the others is unknown. The sample has roughly 1,100,000 clones on record, under 80% of them singletons. The top ten constitute 1.2% to 1.5% of the sample. Sequencing was performed on memory CD4+ T cells sorted from blood. The cell subset or site label on this specimen signifies: CD45RA-negative fraction. The receptor source for this set is a man aged 18 to 30 in good health.

The rearrangement links TRBV6-5 to TRBJ2-5, with 8 bases that match TRBD1. Germline assignment: CDR1 MNHEY and CDR2 SVGAGI. This CDR3 contains 15 residues. The ends lost 6 bases at V and 5 bases at J; junction bases unmatched: 11. CDR3 region: CASRGVDRVDETQYF. The CDR3 bases are TGTGCCAGCAGGGGGGTGGACAGGGTGGATGAGACCCAGTACTTC.

The gene calls are TRBV5-6 and TRBJ2-5, with TRBD2 as a possible D gene (5 bases). The CDR3 sequence is 13 residues long. CDR1 SGHDT and CDR2 YYEEEE come from the germline V gene. V lost 2 bases and J lost 7, with 12 bases in between. CDR3 DNA sequence: TGTGCCAGCAGCTTTCCCCTAGCTGGGACCCAGTACTTC. It specifies CASSFPLAGTQYF.

There are a few counts of this clone. V is TRBV30 and J is TRBJ1-2; maybe TRBD1 (5 bases). V lost 3 bases, J lost 7 bases, and 15 bases lay in between. This CDR3 comprises 13 residues. Germline CDR1 and CDR2: GTSNPN and SVGIG (reference sequence). This chain's CDR3 is CAWRGQGSSGYTF. The CDR3 bases are TGTGCCTGGAGAGGGCAGGGCAGTAGTGGCTACACCTTC.

The chain recombines TRBV29-1 with TRBJ1-1; D is perhaps TRBD1 (6 bases). V gave up 6 bases and J gave up 4 bases, with 15 bases separating them. This CDR3 region has 13 residues. Germline lookup yields CDR1 SQVTM and CDR2 ANQGSEA. The CDR3 is CSVNRDTGTEAFF. The CDR3, as DNA: TGCAGCGTAAACAGGGACACGGGCACTGAAGCTTTCTTT.

The chain joins TRBV2 to TRBJ2-3; 10 bases align to TRBD2. This CDR3 has 19 residues. V dropped 2 bases and J dropped 0; count of bases not matched to a gene: 11. CDR1 is SNHLY, CDR2 FYNNEI, per germline. CDR3 nucleotides: TGTGCCAGCAGTGAACCCTCCGTTATACTAGCGGGGAGCACAGATACGCAGTATTTT. As protein: CASSEPSVILAGSTDTQYF.

The chain carries TRBV19 and TRBJ1-1; D is ambiguous. Deletions cut 6 bases from V and 4 bases from J, with 9 bases between. Looked up from germline, CDR1 is LNHDA and CDR2 is SQIVND (reference sequence). The CDR3 sequence is 12 residues long. The chain's CDR3 is CASRAQGTEAFF. CDR3 nucleotide sequence: TGTGCCAGTAGGGCCCAAGGCACTGAAGCTTTCTTT.

V and J are TRBV19 and TRBJ2-5, with 9 bases lining up with TRBD2. V dropped 3 bases and J dropped 5; count of bases not matched to a gene: 7. Germline lookup yields CDR1 LNHDA and CDR2 SQIVND (reference sequence). This CDR3 is 15 amino acids long. The CDR3 DNA is TGTGCCAGTAGTATTGTTAGCGGGAGCGGGGAGACCCAGTACTTC. Translated: CASSIVSGSGETQYF.

The chain couples TRBV7-9 to TRBJ1-1, with D possibly TRBD1 on 6 matching bases. Trimming took 5 bases from V and 2 from J, leaving 21 bases between them. The CDR3 spans 17 residues. Germline loops: CDR1 SEHNR, CDR2 FQNEAQ (reference sequence). The CDR3 bases are TGTGCCAGCAGCCCCGTTCCAGGACAGCGCAGTAACACTGAAGCTTTCTTT. This codes for CASSPVPGQRSNTEAFF.

This chain connects TRBV6-6 to TRBJ2-1; a possible D gene is TRBD1 (5 bases). Germline V CDR1 and CDR2: MNHNY, SVGAGI (reference sequence). This CDR3 spans 14 amino acids. V lost 4 bases and J lost 9, with 16 bases in between. The CDR3 protein is CASSSTSTVIEQFF. CDR3 nucleotides: TGTGCCAGCAGTTCGACCTCGACAGTCATTGAGCAGTTCTTC.

This clone was recorded a few times. This rearrangement joins TRBV5-1 to TRBJ2-2; 11 bases agree with TRBD2. J was trimmed by 4 bases and V by 2 bases; bases with no gene match: 7. Looked up from germline, CDR1 is SGHRS and CDR2 is YFSETQ. This CDR3 contains 17 residues. The CDR3 loop reads CASSFPLAGGRTGELFF. CDR3 nucleotides: TGCGCCAGCAGCTTCCCCCTAGCGGGAGGACGCACCGGGGAGCTGTTTTTT.

A single count supports this clone. V usage is TRBV10-3 and J usage is TRBJ1-3, with a tentative D call TRBD1 (6 bases). The CDR3 loop spans 13 amino acids. Germline V CDR1 and CDR2: ENHRY, SYGVKD. The germline V and J ends were trimmed by 8 bases and 4 bases, with 12 bases remaining between them. CDR3 in amino acids: CAIGGGPGNTIYF. CDR3 bases: TGTGCCATCGGGGGGGGGCCAGGAAACACCATATATTTT.

V gene TRBV7-9 combines with J gene TRBJ2-7; 8 bases fit TRBD1. V was pared by 3 bases and J by 7 bases, with 8 bases of the junction left unmatched. CDR1 and CDR2 from the germline V gene are SEHNR and FQNEAQ (reference sequence). This CDR3 comprises 14 residues. CDR3 residues: CASSFAGQVREQYF. Written as DNA, the CDR3 is TGTGCCAGCAGCTTTGCGGGACAGGTCCGGGAGCAGTACTTC.

The chain joins TRBV2 to TRBJ1-5; D is unclear. The length of the CDR3 is 15 residues. Germline V CDR1 and CDR2: SNHLY, FYNNEI. V lost 7 bases, J lost 1 base, and 14 bases lay in between. The CDR3 loop is CASTVDWGSNQPQHF. DNA for the CDR3: TGTGCCAGCACAGTCGACTGGGGAAGCAATCAGCCCCAGCATTTT.

The genes are TRBV14 and TRBJ1-3; D gene unclear. V lost 1 base and J 6 bases, leaving 7 bases between the germline ends. Germline V gene data show CDR1 as SGHDN and CDR2 as FVKESK. The length of the CDR3 is 13 residues. This chain's CDR3 is CASSQGVANTIYF. The CDR3 nucleotides read TGTGCCAGCAGCCAAGGGGTGGCAAACACCATATATTTT.

The chain has TRBV19 and TRBJ1-1, with a tentative D call TRBD1 (6 bases). Germline V gene data show CDR1 as LNHDA and CDR2 as SQIVND (reference sequence). The CDR3 runs 15 residues. V shed 4 bases and J shed 2 bases, with 14 bases lying between them. The CDR3 here is CASSTKTGANTEAFF. CDR3 bases: TGTGCCAGTAGTACTAAGACAGGAGCAAACACTGAAGCTTTCTTT. Full variable domain (remainder filled in from reference TRBV19 and TRBJ1-1): DGGITQSPKYLFRKEGQNVTLSCEQNLNHDAMYWYRQDPGQGLRLIYYSQIVNDFQKGDIAEGYSVSREKKESFPLTVTSAQKNPTAFYLCASSTKTGANTEAFFGQGTRLTVV.

The V and J genes are TRBV7-9 and TRBJ2-1; maybe TRBD2 (6 bases). The length of the CDR3 is 19 residues. Trimming stripped 0 bases from V and 0 bases from J, with 18 bases between. CDR1 is SEHNR and CDR2 is FQNEAQ in the germline V gene (reference sequence). The DNA for the CDR3 is TGTGCCAGCAGCTTAGCTGGGGGGAATCTTGCGGACTCCTACAATGAGCAGTTCTTC. This translates into CASSLAGGNLADSYNEQFF.

A few counts support this clone. The CDR3 coding sequence is TGTGCCAGCAGTGAAAGGGTTGGCAGGACAGAGGTATACGAGCAGTACTTC. This translates into CASSERVGRTEVYEQYF. The genes are TRBV25-1 and TRBJ2-7; a weak D match, TRBD1 (6 bases). The CDR3 is 17 residues long. V gave up 2 bases and J gave up 4 bases, with 21 bases separating them. CDR1 and CDR2 from the germline V gene are MGHDK and SYGVNS.

This clone was counted once. This sequence joins TRBV4-1 and TRBJ2-2; no reliable D call. The CDR3 has 15 amino acids. Per the germline V gene, CDR1 is MGHRA and CDR2 is YSYEKL. V shed 0 bases and J shed 3 bases, with 8 bases lying between them. CDR3 region: CASSQDMGYTGELFF. DNA of the CDR3: TGCGCCAGCAGCCAAGATATGGGTTACACCGGGGAGCTGTTTTTT.

The rearrangement joins TRBV29-1 to TRBJ2-5; possibly TRBD2 for D (6 bases). The J call may not be correct, given that the DNA end is closer to TRBJ2-7. This CDR3 is 13 amino acids long. The V gene's germline CDR1 is SQVTM and CDR2 ANQGSEA. The CDR3 nucleotides read TGCAGCGCTGGAGGGGCGGACTCCTACGAGCAGTACTTC. Translated, it gives CSAGGADSYEQYF.

The chain joins TRBV5-1 to TRBJ2-6; TRBD2 is a possible D gene (5 bases). V was shortened by 2 bases and J by 2 bases, with 8 bases between the two germline ends. Germline V CDR1 and CDR2: SGHRS, YFSETQ. There are 15 residues in the CDR3. DNA of the CDR3: TGCGCCAGCAGCTTCGGGGTTCCTGGGGCCAACGTCCTGACTTTC. This gives the protein CASSFGVPGANVLTF.